This T cell receptor (beta chain) comes out of a study of Ad26.COV2.S vaccination and SARS-CoV-2 variants. Study-level information: Into the muscle, Ad26.COV2.S was dosed once or twice, 56 days apart.

Findings and caveats of the study: Participants given vaccine showed non-spike TCR breadth similar to that of placebo recipients.

The treatment is: 19 received Ad26.COV2.S at low or high dose, single or two shots; about 5 received placebo; per-sample allocation not given. Specimens were obtained on day 63 following the first vaccine or placebo injection. This adult donor, from Boston, was 18-55 years old. The assay was immunoSEQ multiplex PCR, and TCRdb's table has in-frame clones only and misses some. The sample lists hundreds of thousands of clones; more than 80% were seen once. V shed 11 bases, J shed 2 bases, and the junction held 7 bases outside the gene matches. Looked up from germline, CDR1 is MNHEY and CDR2 is SVGAGI. The CDR3 is made up of 14 amino acids. On this clone: The antigen is unknown.

This specimen consisted of peripheral blood, obtained in a trial of Ad26.COV2.S vaccine versus placebo. This chain connects TRBV6-5 to TRBJ2-2; TRBD2 matches 8 bases. The source of this sequence is a person aged 18-65 years who received the Ad26.COV2.S COVID-19 vaccine or a placebo. The CDR3 DNA reads TGTGCCGGTGCTAGCGGGCCCAACACCGGGGAGCTGTTTTTT. This gives the protein CAGASGPNTGELFF.